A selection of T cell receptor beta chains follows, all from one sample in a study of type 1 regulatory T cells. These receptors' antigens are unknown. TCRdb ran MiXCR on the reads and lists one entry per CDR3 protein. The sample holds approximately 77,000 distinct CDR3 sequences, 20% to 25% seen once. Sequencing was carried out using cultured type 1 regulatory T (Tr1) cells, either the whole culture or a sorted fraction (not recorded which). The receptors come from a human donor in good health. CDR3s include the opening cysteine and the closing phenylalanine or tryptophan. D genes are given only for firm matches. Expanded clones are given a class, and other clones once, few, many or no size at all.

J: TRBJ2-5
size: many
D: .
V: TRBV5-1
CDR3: CATMRTGESGETQYF
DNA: TGCGCCACCATGCGAACGGGGGAGTCTGGGGAGACCCAGTACTTC

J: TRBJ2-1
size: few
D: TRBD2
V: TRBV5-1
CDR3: CASSPGTSGRNEQFF
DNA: TGCGCCAGCAGCCCCGGGACTAGCGGGAGGAATGAGCAGTTCTTC

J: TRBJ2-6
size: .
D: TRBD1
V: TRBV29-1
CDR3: CSVGHTGAGANVLTF
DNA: TGCAGCGTTGGACACACAGGGGCTGGGGCCAACGTCCTGACTTTC

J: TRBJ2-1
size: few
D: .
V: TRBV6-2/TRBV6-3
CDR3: CASTLWPSSSSYNEQFF
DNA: TGTGCCAGCACTTTATGGCCCTCTAGTAGCTCCTACAATGAGCAGTTCTTC

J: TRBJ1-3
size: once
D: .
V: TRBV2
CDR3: CASSGRHGNTIYF
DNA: TGTGCCAGCAGCGGACGACATGGAAACACCATATATTTT

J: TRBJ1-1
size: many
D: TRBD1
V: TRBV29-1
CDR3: CSYRQGFSEAFF
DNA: TGCAGCTACCGACAGGGGTTCTCTGAAGCTTTCTTT

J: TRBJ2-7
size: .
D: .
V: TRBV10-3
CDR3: CAISDPGDYEQYF
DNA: TGTGCCATCAGTGACCCGGGGGACTACGAGCAGTACTTC

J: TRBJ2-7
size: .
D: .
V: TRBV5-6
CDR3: CASSLGHSYEQYF
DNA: TGTGCCAGCAGCTTGGGGCACTCCTACGAGCAGTACTTC

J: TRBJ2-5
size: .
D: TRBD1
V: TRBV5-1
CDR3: CASSLDRGYETQYF
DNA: TGCGCCAGCAGCTTGGACAGGGGTTACGAGACCCAGTACTTC

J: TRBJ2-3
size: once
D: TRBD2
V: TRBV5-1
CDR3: CASNPHSGSADTQYF
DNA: TGCGCCAGCAACCCTCATAGCGGGAGCGCAGATACGCAGTATTTT

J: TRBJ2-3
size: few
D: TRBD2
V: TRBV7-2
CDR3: CASSFTSGNGADTQYF
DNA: TGTGCCAGCAGCTTCACTAGCGGCAATGGTGCAGATACGCAGTATTTT

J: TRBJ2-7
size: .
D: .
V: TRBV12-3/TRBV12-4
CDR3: CASSYRQAQYF
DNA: TGTGCCAGCAGTTACCGACAGGCCCAGTACTTC

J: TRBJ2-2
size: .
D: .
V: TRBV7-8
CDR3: CASSLTGVKTGELFF
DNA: TGTGCCAGCAGCTTAACGGGAGTAAAGACCGGGGAGCTGTTTTTT

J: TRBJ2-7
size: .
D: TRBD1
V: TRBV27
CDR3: CASSLFSGTGPYEQYF
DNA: TGTGCCAGCAGTTTATTTTCGGGGACAGGACCCTACGAGCAGTACTTC

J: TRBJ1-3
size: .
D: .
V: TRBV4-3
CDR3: CASSQDLGISGNTIYF
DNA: TGCGCCAGCAGCCAAGATCTGGGGATTTCTGGAAACACCATATATTTT

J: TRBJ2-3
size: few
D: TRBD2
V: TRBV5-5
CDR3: CASRAGLAGGFDTQYF
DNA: TGTGCCAGCAGGGCTGGACTAGCGGGAGGTTTCGATACGCAGTATTTT

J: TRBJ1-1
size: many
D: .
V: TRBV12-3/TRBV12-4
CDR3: CASSLGGSLNTEAFF
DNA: TGTGCCAGCAGTTTAGGCGGCAGCTTGAACACTGAAGCTTTCTTT

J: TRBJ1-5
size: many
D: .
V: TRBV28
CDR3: CASTTWGNQPQHF
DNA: TGTGCCAGCACCACGTGGGGAAATCAGCCCCAGCATTTT

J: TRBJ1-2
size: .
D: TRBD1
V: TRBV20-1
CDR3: CSASGSGTGKEDYGYTF
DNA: TGCAGTGCTAGTGGATCCGGGACAGGGAAAGAAGACTATGGCTACACCTTC

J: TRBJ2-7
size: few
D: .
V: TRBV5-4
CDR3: CASSFDAPSHYEQYF
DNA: TGTGCCAGCAGCTTTGATGCACCTTCCCACTACGAGCAGTACTTC

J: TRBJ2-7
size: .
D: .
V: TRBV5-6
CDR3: CASSLVLSYEQYF
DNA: TGTGCCAGCAGCTTAGTCCTCTCCTACGAGCAGTACTTC

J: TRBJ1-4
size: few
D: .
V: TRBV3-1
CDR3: CASSQGTAGEKLFF
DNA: TGTGCCAGCAGCCAAGGTACAGCAGGGGAAAAACTGTTTTTT

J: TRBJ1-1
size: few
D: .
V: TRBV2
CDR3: CASRGDGGNTEAFF
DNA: TGTGCCAGCAGAGGGGACGGAGGGAACACTGAAGCTTTCTTT

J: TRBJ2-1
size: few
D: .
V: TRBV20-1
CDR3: CSAIRDQKLLSSYNEQFF
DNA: TGCAGTGCTATCCGGGACCAAAAGCTTCTGAGCTCCTACAATGAGCAGTTCTTC

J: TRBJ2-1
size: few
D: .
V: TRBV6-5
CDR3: CASSYGRGGSREQFF
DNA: TGTGCCAGCAGTTACGGGCGGGGCGGCAGTCGTGAGCAGTTCTTC

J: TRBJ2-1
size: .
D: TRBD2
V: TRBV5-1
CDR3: CASSLSGGSYNEQFF
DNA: TGCGCCAGCAGCTTGAGCGGGGGCTCCTACAATGAGCAGTTCTTC

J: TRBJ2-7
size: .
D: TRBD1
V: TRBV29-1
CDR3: CSAGQPYEQYF
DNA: TGCAGCGCGGGACAGCCCTACGAGCAGTACTTC

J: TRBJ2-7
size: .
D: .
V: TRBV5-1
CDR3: CASSKGGEPYEQYF
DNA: TGCGCCAGCAGCAAAGGTGGGGAACCCTACGAGCAGTACTTC